The 7 T cell receptor beta chains listed next were all sequenced from one sample in a study of immune evolution from preneoplasia to lung adenocarcinoma. Repertoires were generated with immunoSEQ multiplex PCR, while TCRdb's copy carries only in-frame clones and drops some. The sample shows 6,000 to 7,500 clones, 80% of them seen only once. Input material: FFPE minimally invasive lung adenocarcinoma tissue. Receptor source: a person between 45 and 75 years old with lung adenocarcinoma.

Points on this clone: Other DNA sequences in the same sample also yield this CDR3. CDR3 bases: TGTGCCAGCAGTGAACTAAGAGGGGCGAACACTGAAGCTTTCTTT. Its protein product is CASSELRGANTEAFF. This rearrangement joins TRBV2 to TRBJ1-1; a possible D gene is TRBD1 (5 bases). Between the trimmed V and J ends, which lost 2 bases and 1 base, there was a span of 11 bases. This CDR3 is 15 amino acids long. CDR1 and CDR2 (germline): SNHLY, FYNNEI.

This chain links TRBV28 with TRBJ2-3; 12 bases are shared with TRBD2. Germline V CDR1 and CDR2: MDHEN, SYDVKM. There are 17 residues in the CDR3. The V segment lost 6 bases and the J segment 3 bases; nucleotides outside the gene matches: 10. Written as DNA, the CDR3 is TGTGCCAGCAGCCCCTGGACTAGCGGGGTCCTTACAGATACGCAGTATTTT. This codes for CASSPWTSGVLTDTQYF.

V is TRBV5-5 and J is TRBJ2-5; 9 positions agree with TRBD1. Unmatched junction bases numbered 8, after V lost 4 bases and J lost 4 bases. The V gene's germline CDR1 is SGHKS and CDR2 YYEKEE (reference sequence). There are 15 residues in the CDR3. The CDR3 sequence is CASSEWTGEGETQYF. The CDR3 nucleotides read TGTGCCAGCAGCGAATGGACAGGGGAGGGAGAGACCCAGTACTTC. Full variable domain (rest looked up from reference TRBV5-5 and TRBJ2-5): DAGVTQSPTHLIKTRGQQVTLRCSPISGHKSVSWYQQVLGQGPQFIFQYYEKEERGRGNFPDRFSARQFPNYSSELNVNALLLGDSALYLCASSEWTGEGETQYFGPGTRLLVL.

This clone has just one count. This chain joins TRBV28 and TRBJ1-6; TRBD1 aligns across 7 bases. In germline, CDR1 is MDHEN, CDR2 SYDVKM. CDR3 size: 15 residues. The junction had 8 bases not matched to a gene; V was cut back by 6 bases and J by 6 bases. CDR3 amino acids: CASRYPGQINSPLHF. CDR3 DNA sequence: TGTGCCAGCAGATATCCGGGACAGATTAATTCACCCCTCCACTTT.

The table lists this clone with a few counts. The chain combines TRBV19 with TRBJ2-3, with 7 bases matching TRBD2. CDR1 and CDR2 from the germline V gene are LNHDA and SQIVND (reference sequence). The CDR3 spans 13 residues. V dropped 3 bases and J dropped 4; count of bases not matched to a gene: 1. The CDR3 sequence: CASSIGLADTQYF. CDR3 bases: TGTGCCAGTAGTATTGGACTAGCAGATACGCAGTATTTT.

V is TRBV5-8 and J is TRBJ1-4; D is perhaps TRBD1 (6 bases). From germline, CDR1 is SGHTS and CDR2 YDEGEE. This CDR3 contains 15 residues. The V end lost 2 bases, the J end lost 7 bases, and 15 bases lay between the germline ends. In DNA form, the CDR3 reads TGTGCCAGCAGCTTAAACAGGGAGGGCGGTGAAAAACTGTTTTTT. It codes for CASSLNREGGEKLFF. Looking up the rest from reference TRBV5-8 and TRBJ1-4 gives the full variable domain: EAGVTQSPTHLIKTRGQQATLRCSPISGHTSVYWYQQALGLGLQFLLWYDEGEERNRGNFPPRFSGRQFPNYSSELNVNALELEDSALYLCASSLNREGGEKLFFGSGTQLSVL.

The rearrangement joins TRBV7-2 to TRBJ2-5; either TRBD1 or TRBD2 may supply D (6 bases each). This CDR3 is 15 amino acids long. V lost 2 bases and J 1 base, leaving 11 bases between the germline ends. Germline V gene sequence: CDR1 SGHTA, CDR2 FQGNSA. The CDR3 spells CASSLRGAFQETQYF. DNA of the CDR3: TGTGCCAGCAGCTTAAGGGGGGCCTTCCAAGAGACCCAGTACTTC.